The 27 T cell receptor beta chains in this list originate from one sample, sequenced in a study of T cell changes during pregnancy in multiple sclerosis. Generated by immunoSEQ multiplex PCR, the TCRdb table keeps only in-frame clones and is missing some. The sample has tens of thousands of clones, about nine tenths seen once; the top ten hold around 0.75%. Here the sequenced sample was peripheral blood, taken in the third trimester of pregnancy. These receptors came from a female donor in good health, enrolled as a control in a pregnancy study.

V usage is TRBV29-1 and J usage is TRBJ2-2; D possibly corresponds to TRBD1 (5 bases). The V end was cut by 7 bases, the J end by 2 bases, with 11 bases between. The CDR3 sequence is 13 residues long. The germline CDR1 and CDR2 sequences are SQVTM and ANQGSEA. CDR3 amino acids: CSASRVNTGELFF. In nucleotides, the CDR3 is TGCAGCGCCTCCAGGGTCAACACCGGGGAGCTGTTTTTT.

This clone was counted a single time. V gene TRBV7-8 combines with J gene TRBJ1-5; possibly TRBD1 for D (6 bases). Germline lookup yields CDR1 SGHVS and CDR2 FQNEAQ. This CDR3 spans 15 amino acids. Trimming took off 1 base at V and 7 bases at J, with 14 bases between the two ends. Written as DNA, the CDR3 is TGTGCCAGCAGCTTAGAAATCGGGGGGCGGCAGCCCCAGCATTTT. This translates into CASSLEIGGRQPQHF. Together with reference TRBV7-8 and TRBJ1-5, the CDR3 gives the full variable domain: GAGVSQSPRYKVAKRGQDVALRCDPISGHVSLFWYQQALGQGPEFLTYFQNEAQLDKSGLPSDRFFAERPEGSVSTLKIQRTQQEDSAVYLCASSLEIGGRQPQHFGDGTRLSIL.

The rearrangement uses TRBV27 and TRBJ1-5, with D unresolved. Trimming removed 2 bases from V and 1 base from J, with 12 bases in between. Germline-derived CDR1 and CDR2 are MNHEY and SMNVEV (reference sequence). The CDR3 is made up of 16 amino acids. This CDR3 is CASSLGQDSSNQPQHF. The CDR3, as DNA: TGTGCCAGCAGTTTAGGTCAGGACTCAAGCAATCAGCCCCAGCATTTT.

The rearrangement links TRBV5-6 to TRBJ2-1; 7 bases fit TRBD1. This CDR3 comprises 14 residues. V lost 2 bases to trimming and J lost 6 bases; unmatched junction nucleotides: 5. CDR1 and CDR2 from the germline V gene are SGHDT and YYEEEE. The CDR3 is CASSFRTGPNEQFF. In DNA form, the CDR3 reads TGTGCCAGCAGCTTCCGGACAGGCCCCAATGAGCAGTTCTTC.

V is TRBV4-1 and J is TRBJ2-7, with 10 bases matching TRBD2. J was trimmed by 11 bases and V by 0 bases; bases with no gene match: 10. CDR1 is MGHRA, CDR2 YSYEKL, per germline. The CDR3 has 15 amino acids. CDR3 in amino acids: CASSQDRSLAGVEYF. For the CDR3, the DNA is TGCGCCAGCAGCCAAGATCGGTCGCTAGCGGGAGTGGAGTACTTC.

The chain couples TRBV27 to TRBJ1-5; the D gene is possibly TRBD1 (5 bases). The CDR3 is 13 amino acids. The germline V gene has CDR1 MNHEY and CDR2 SMNVEV (reference sequence). Trimming stripped 2 bases from V and 6 bases from J, with 8 bases between. The CDR3 DNA sequence: TGTGCCAGCAGTTTAACAGGAGTTCAGCCCCAGCATTTT. This codes for CASSLTGVQPQHF.

V usage is TRBV13 and J usage is TRBJ1-2, with TRBD1 matching over 10 bases. This CDR3 comprises 14 residues. Germline values: CDR1 PRHDT, CDR2 FYEKMQ (reference sequence). V dropped 5 bases and J dropped 5; count of bases not matched to a gene: 5. CDR3 sequence reads: CASSHGTGDYGYTF. For the CDR3, the DNA is TGTGCCAGCAGCCACGGGACAGGGGATTATGGCTACACCTTC.

The chain joins TRBV7-9 to TRBJ2-3; D possibly corresponds to TRBD1 (5 bases). Germline CDR1 SEHNR, CDR2 FQNEAQ (reference sequence). V was clipped by 2 bases and J by 4 bases, with 13 bases between them. The CDR3 length is 15 residues. Here the CDR3 DNA reads TGTGCCAGCAGCTTAAGCCAGGGAAAGGCAGATACGCAGTATTTT. Encoded protein: CASSLSQGKADTQYF.

The chain is built from TRBV5-6 and TRBJ1-4; a weak D match, TRBD1 (5 bases). The germline V gene has CDR1 SGHDT and CDR2 YYEEEE. CDR3 length equals 14 residues. Between the trimmed V and J ends, which lost 4 bases and 2 bases, there was a span of 9 bases. CDR3 DNA: TGTGCCAGCAGCGCGGGACTGACTAATGAAAAACTGTTTTTT. It translates to CASSAGLTNEKLFF.

This clone has only one observation. The chain uses TRBV28 and TRBJ1-2; D uncertain. The CDR3 loop spans 14 amino acids. Deletions cut 4 bases from V and 4 bases from J, with 13 bases between. Germline V CDR1 and CDR2: MDHEN, SYDVKM. CDR3 region: CASSSRKGVYGYTF. The CDR3 DNA follows: TGTGCCAGCAGTTCCCGGAAGGGAGTCTATGGCTACACCTTC.

In its sample, this clone was seen a few times. The V call is TRBV6-6, the J call TRBJ2-3, with D perhaps TRBD1 (5 bases). V lost 0 bases and J 2 bases, leaving 6 bases between the germline ends. The CDR3 extends over 14 amino acids. Germline CDR1 is MNHNY and CDR2 is SVGAGI (reference sequence). CDR3 sequence: CASSYSDTTDTQYF. The CDR3 DNA follows: TGTGCCAGCAGTTACTCGGACACCACAGATACGCAGTATTTT.

The chain has TRBV10-3 and TRBJ2-3; D may be TRBD2 (6 bases). Germline values: CDR1 ENHRY, CDR2 SYGVKD. V was pared by 6 bases and J by 0 bases, with 10 bases between. This CDR3 is 14 amino acids long. CDR3 DNA sequence: TGTGCCATCAGCGGGGGTCCTAGCACAGATACGCAGTATTTT. Translating it yields CAISGGPSTDTQYF.

The chain carries TRBV10-2 and TRBJ1-2; no clear D gene. The germline CDR1 and CDR2 sequences are WSHSY and SAAADI. V was clipped by 4 bases and J by 0 bases, with 6 bases between them. This CDR3 is built from 13 residues. The CDR3 DNA follows: TGCGCCAGCAGTGTTTCCACTAACTATGGCTACACCTTC. Protein: CASSVSTNYGYTF.

The chain carries TRBV5-4 and TRBJ1-1; possibly TRBD1 for D (5 bases). Germline CDR1 SGHNT, CDR2 YYREEE (reference sequence). The CDR3 has 14 amino acids. V lost 5 bases, J lost 8 bases, and 19 bases lay in between. CDR3 loop: CASRFAGSGPEAFF. The CDR3 nucleotides are TGTGCCAGCAGGTTCGCGGGATCAGGGCCCGAAGCTTTCTTT.

The chain uses TRBV7-6 and TRBJ2-5; D is uncertain. CDR1 SGHVS and CDR2 FNYEAQ come from the germline V gene. V lost 2 bases, J lost 2 bases, and 18 bases lay in between. The CDR3 contains 17 residues. CDR3 nucleotides: TGTGCCAGCAGCTTATCCAGTCCCTCAGGCAATCAAGAGACCCAGTACTTC. Its protein is CASSLSSPSGNQETQYF.

The V and J genes are TRBV29-1 and TRBJ2-7; tentatively, D is TRBD2 (6 bases). Per germline, CDR1 SQVTM and CDR2 ANQGSEA. The V gene lost 3 bases and the J gene lost 6 bases, with 18 bases spanning the gap. The CDR3 contains 14 residues. The CDR3 is CSVDKTGELSEQYF. CDR3 nucleotide sequence: TGCAGCGTTGATAAAACGGGAGAACTCTCCGAGCAGTACTTC.

The genes are TRBV5-8 and TRBJ2-7; weak D call: TRBD1 (7 bases). The CDR3 is 14 residues long. The germline CDR1 and CDR2 sequences are SGHTS and YDEGEE. Trimming stripped 1 base from V and 4 bases from J, with 12 bases between. CDR3 residues: CASSLSQGGYEQYF. For the CDR3, the DNA is TGTGCCAGCAGCTTGAGTCAGGGGGGATACGAGCAGTACTTC.

CDR3 region: CSAKKRSVGARDGYTF. CDR3 in DNA: TGCAGCGCCAAAAAACGGTCGGTGGGGGCGCGGGATGGCTACACCTTC. This chain uses TRBV29-1 with TRBJ1-2, with D tentatively TRBD1 (6 bases). The V and J ends lost 7 bases and 6 bases respectively, with 27 bases between them. Looked up from germline, CDR1 is SQVTM and CDR2 is ANQGSEA. The CDR3 totals 16 residues. Variable domain in full (rest from reference TRBV29-1 and TRBJ1-2): SAVISQKPSRDICQRGTSLTIQCQVDSQVTMMFWYRQQPGQSLTLIATANQGSEATYESGFVIDKFPISRPNLTFSTLTVSNMSPEDSSIYLCSAKKRSVGARDGYTFGSGTRLTVV.

V gene TRBV11-2 combines with J gene TRBJ1-1; D is perhaps TRBD1 (5 bases). This CDR3 has 16 amino acids. V dropped 3 bases and J dropped 10 bases, with 24 bases sitting between them. Germline CDR1 is SGHAT and CDR2 is FQNNGV. The CDR3 loop is CASSFAPRRQPAGAFF. DNA for the CDR3: TGTGCCAGCAGCTTTGCCCCCCGGCGACAGCCCGCAGGAGCTTTCTTT.

V is TRBV14 and J is TRBJ2-3, with 11 bases fitting TRBD1. The CDR3 sequence is 15 residues long. Germline-derived CDR1 and CDR2 are SGHDN and FVKESK. J was trimmed by 7 bases and V by 4 bases; bases with no gene match: 7. For the CDR3, the DNA is TGTGCCAGCAGCCGAGGACAGGGGGCACCCAATACGCAGTATTTT. It translates to CASSRGQGAPNTQYF.

This chain joins TRBV5-8 and TRBJ2-2, with 10 nucleotides matching TRBD2. The CDR3 contains 14 residues. Losses at the gene ends were 3 bases for V and 5 bases for J; bases not matched to a gene: 1. Germline V lookup: CDR1 SGHTS, CDR2 YDEGEE. The CDR3 loop reads CASSSGLATGELFF. For the CDR3, the DNA is TGTGCCAGCAGCTCGGGACTAGCGACCGGGGAGCTGTTTTTT.

This rearrangement joins TRBV19 to TRBJ1-1; D perhaps matches TRBD1 (5 bases). This CDR3 is 12 amino acids long. The V gene's germline CDR1 is LNHDA and CDR2 SQIVND (reference sequence). Trimming left V 7 bases short and J 3 bases short, with 9 bases between. The CDR3 coding sequence is TGTGCCAGTAAAGGAGGGGACACTGAAGCTTTCTTT. Its translation is CASKGGDTEAFF.

The chain combines TRBV20-1 with TRBJ2-7; TRBD1 is a possible D gene (5 bases). V was trimmed by 7 bases and J by 2 bases, leaving 9 bases between them. CDR3 size: 11 residues. The V gene's germline CDR1 is DFQATT and CDR2 SNEGSKA (reference sequence). Written as DNA, the CDR3 is TGCAGTGTAGGGGCTGCCTACGAGCAGTACTTC. Protein sequence: CSVGAAYEQYF.

The chain employs TRBV6-5 and TRBJ1-2, with a weak D call TRBD1 (5 bases). Germline V gene data show CDR1 as MNHEY and CDR2 as SVGAGI. Trimming left V 6 bases short and J 1 base short, with 15 bases between. The length of the CDR3 is 15 residues. CDR3 protein: CASSPGQDNNYGYTF. For the CDR3, the DNA is TGTGCCAGCAGCCCGGGCCAGGACAATAACTATGGCTACACCTTC.

The chain recombines TRBV5-4 with TRBJ2-7; D may be TRBD1 (5 bases). Germline lookup yields CDR1 SGHNT and CDR2 YYREEE (reference sequence). The V gene lost 3 bases and the J gene lost 4 bases, with 14 bases spanning the gap. There are 14 residues in the CDR3. The CDR3 DNA reads TGTGCCAGCAGCTCACGGACAATTTCTTACGAGCAGTACTTC. Its protein product is CASSSRTISYEQYF.

The chain uses TRBV29-1 and TRBJ2-1, with 8 positions matching TRBD1. There are 13 residues in the CDR3. The V gene's germline CDR1 is SQVTM and CDR2 ANQGSEA. V was clipped by 5 bases and J by 2 bases; unmatched bases: 2. The CDR3 bases are TGCAGCGTTCAGGGGGCCACCTACAATGAGCAGTTCTTC. Its translation is CSVQGATYNEQFF.

The rearrangement uses TRBV27 and TRBJ2-3; 8 bases line up with TRBD1. Germline values: CDR1 MNHEY, CDR2 SMNVEV (reference sequence). The CDR3 covers 14 residues. V dropped 5 bases and J dropped 4; count of bases not matched to a gene: 5. CDR3 sequence (DNA): TGTGCCAGCAGTATGACAGGGGTCGCAGATACGCAGTATTTT. Protein sequence: CASSMTGVADTQYF.